The T cell receptor (beta chain) under discussion was sequenced for a study of T cell responses to AZD1222 COVID-19 vaccine. The protocol was immunoSEQ multiplex PCR, while the TCRdb copy is restricted to in-frame clones and leaves out a portion. The top ten clones hold nearly 3.5% of a sample with about 200,000 clones, more than 85% of them seen once. The germline V gene has CDR1 MGHRA and CDR2 YSYEKL. CDR3 length equals 11 residues. Trimming shortened V by 7 bases and J by 8 bases, and 8 bases separated the two germline ends. The sequences come from peripheral blood, collected 28 days after the second AZD1222 dose. The source of this sequence is an adult who received the AZD1222 COVID-19 vaccine. V is TRBV4-1 and J is TRBJ1-4; D is undetermined. The CDR3 DNA reads TGCGCCAGCAAATCGGGGGAAAAACTGTTTTTT. Residues: CASKSGEKLFF.